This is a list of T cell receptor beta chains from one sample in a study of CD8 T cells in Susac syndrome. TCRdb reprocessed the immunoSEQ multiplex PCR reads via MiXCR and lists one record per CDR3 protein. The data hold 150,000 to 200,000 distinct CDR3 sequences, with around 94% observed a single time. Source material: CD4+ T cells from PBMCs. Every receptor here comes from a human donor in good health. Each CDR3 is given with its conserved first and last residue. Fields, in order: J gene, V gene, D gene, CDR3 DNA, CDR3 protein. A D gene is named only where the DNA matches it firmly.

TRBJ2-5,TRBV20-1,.,TGCAGTGCTGGCGGGGCAGACCAAGAGACCCAGTACTTC,CSAGGADQETQYF
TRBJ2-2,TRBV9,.,TGTGCCAGTTCCCAGAACCCGAACACCGGGGAGCTGTTTTTT,CASSQNPNTGELFF
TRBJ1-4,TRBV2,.,TGTGCCAGCAGTCTCGACAGTCACCTAGGAAAACTGTTTTTT,CASSLDSHLGKLFF
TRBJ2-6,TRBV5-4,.,TGTGCCAGCAGTGGGGTCGGGGTCTCAGGGTCTGGGGCCAACGTCCTGACTTTC,CASSGVGVSGSGANVLTF
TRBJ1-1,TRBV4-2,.,TGTGCCAGCAGCCTGGAGTCGGAGTTGAACACTGAAGCTTTCTTT,CASSLESELNTEAFF
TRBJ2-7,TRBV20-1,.,TGCAGTGCGACGTCAGACAGTGGCTACGAGCAGTACTTC,CSATSDSGYEQYF
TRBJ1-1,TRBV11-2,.,TGTGCCAGCAGCTTAGAACCTCCCGCTGAAGCTTTCTTT,CASSLEPPAEAFF
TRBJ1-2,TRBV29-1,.,TGCAGCGTTGGTAATCAGTACTGGAGCCCTGTAGCTAACTATGGCTACACCTTC,CSVGNQYWSPVANYGYTF
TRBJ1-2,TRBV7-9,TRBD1,TGTGCCAGCAGCGCTCGCCCGACAGGGATCGATGGCTACACCTTC,CASSARPTGIDGYTF
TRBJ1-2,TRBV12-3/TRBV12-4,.,TGTGCCAGCAGTCCACTGGCGCAGGGCTACACCTTC,CASSPLAQGYTF
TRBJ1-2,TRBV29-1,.,TGCAGCGTTGAAGGGGGTGGGCCCACCTATGGCTACACCTTC,CSVEGGGPTYGYTF
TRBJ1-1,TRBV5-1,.,TGCGCCAGCAGCTTGGATCCAGGGGCTGGAACTGAAGCTTTCTTT,CASSLDPGAGTEAFF
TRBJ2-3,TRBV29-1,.,TGCAGCGTTGTAGGGCGGTTGACAGATACGCAGTATTTT,CSVVGRLTDTQYF
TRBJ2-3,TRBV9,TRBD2,TGTGCCAGCAGCCCACTCGGGAGGGTGGATACAGATACGCAGTATTTT,CASSPLGRVDTDTQYF
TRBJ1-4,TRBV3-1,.,TGTGCCAGCAGCCAAGATCAGGTCTACAATGAAAAACTGTTTTTT,CASSQDQVYNEKLFF
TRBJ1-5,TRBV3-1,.,TGTGCCAGCAGCCAAGCCGGGGCAGGCTATAGCAATCAGCCCCAGCATTTT,CASSQAGAGYSNQPQHF